The sequence of this TCR beta chain was determined in a study of cytomegalovirus exposure and HLA in healthy donors. As for the study in general: A previous analysis identified around 120 million unique TCR beta sequences derived from roughly 190 million T cells.

The primer mix had 60 Vbeta and 13 Jbeta primers. As processed by the authors: About 11 million of 75 million to 85 million unique TCR beta chains were shared, per a later count. TCRdb keeps only in-frame clones here, not all; method: immunoSEQ multiplex PCR. Clonal size and the V and J genes are those of that table, whereas D and trimming came from the DNA. The sample has 180,000 or so clones; about four fifths are singletons. A note on this clone: Antigen: not known.

Study conclusions and caveats: The classifier was said to identify cytomegalovirus status with high specificity and sensitivity. Later analysis demonstrated an association between a missense DCLRE1C variant and TCR beta V- and J-gene trimming.

V dropped 1 base and J dropped 12 bases, with 10 bases sitting between them. Germline V gene data show CDR1 as MNHNS and CDR2 as SASEGT. This CDR3 is built from 12 residues. The clonotype originates from a female donor in good health and CMV-seronegative. V usage is TRBV6-1 and J usage is TRBJ2-1, with D perhaps matching TRBD2 (6 bases). The sequenced sample was PBMCs. DNA for the CDR3: TGTGCCAGCAGTGAAGGGAGGGGCACGCAGTTCTTC. Protein: CASSEGRGTQFF.